There are many counts of the clone carrying this T cell receptor beta chain. The antigen is unknown. Amplification yielded TCR beta CDR3 regions, with RNA transcripts as the source. First-round RT-PCR of the TCR CDR3 relied on the HTBI primer set. One entry per CDR3 protein, called by TCRdb with MiXCR from the multiplex PCR reads. Among around 190,000 distinct CDR3 sequences listed, less than 20% were seen once. Patients with uncontrolled infections, other autoimmune diseases, pregnancy or lactation were excluded. These data belong to a study of T cells in Graves' hyperthyroidism and ophthalmopathy. Trimming took 11 bases from V and 6 from J, leaving 14 bases between them. The CDR3 runs to 12 residues. General study results and limits: Peripheral blood also featured most of the thyroid clonotypes expanded above 0.001.

This chain uses TRBV12-3 or TRBV12-4 with TRBJ2-1; no definite D call. The TCR comes from a woman aged 45-65 years with Graves' hyperthyroidism. The sequencing input was blood. DNA for the CDR3: TGTGCCTGCCAGATGCCCCCCAATGAGCAGTTCTTC. It specifies CACQMPPNEQFF.